Listed below are T cell receptor beta chains from one sample, sequenced in a study of shared clonotypes between healthy human individuals. Some clones are missing from TCRdb's copy, which holds only in-frame ones; the method was immunoSEQ multiplex PCR. This sample has about 1.1 million clones, with around three quarters found just once. The sequencing input was memory CD4+ T cells from PBMCs. These receptors came from a man aged 18 to 29 in good health. Some clones in this sample may be carry-over from other donors' samples. CDR3s include the opening cysteine and the closing phenylalanine or tryptophan. The D gene is left open where the match is weak. Clone size is not always given. Where it is, it says once, few, many or a class for expanded clones.

TRBD2 NA TRBJ2-7 TRBV28 CASSFIGRTYSYEQYF TGTGCCAGCAGTTTTATCGGGAGGACCTACTCCTACGAGCAGTACTTC
TRBD2 NA TRBJ2-2 TRBV28 CASSLPGGGGELFF TGTGCCAGCAGTTTGCCGGGGGGAGGCGGGGAGCTGTTTTTT
TRBD1 NA TRBJ1-4 TRBV18 CASSSTGGVEKLFF TGTGCCAGCTCATCGACAGGGGGGGTTGAAAAACTGTTTTTT
NA NA TRBJ2-1 TRBV5-1 CASSLAPVYNEQFF TGCGCCAGCAGCTTGGCCCCCGTGTACAATGAGCAGTTCTTC
NA NA TRBJ2-7 TRBV2 CASSENSALGEQYF TGTGCCAGCAGTGAAAACAGCGCCTTGGGGGAGCAGTACTTC
NA few TRBJ2-2 TRBV30 CAWSVGQFSGELFF TGTGCCTGGAGTGTAGGTCAGTTTTCCGGGGAGCTGTTTTTT
TRBD1 NA TRBJ1-2 TRBV28 CASSLGTVGVYGYTF TGTGCCAGCAGTTTAGGGACAGTGGGAGTTTATGGCTACACCTTC
NA NA TRBJ2-1 TRBV11-2 CASSPYGGAGKTDEQFF TGTGCCAGCAGCCCGTACGGTGGGGCGGGAAAGACCGATGAGCAGTTCTTC
NA many TRBJ2-1 TRBV4-3 CASSTGAVVGNEQFF TGCGCCAGCAGCACTGGGGCGGTGGTCGGCAATGAGCAGTTCTTC
NA once TRBJ2-1 TRBV7-2 CASRAQASYNEQFF TGTGCCAGCAGAGCTCAGGCCTCCTACAATGAGCAGTTCTTC
TRBD1 NA TRBJ1-2 TRBV9 CASSGHRGGYGYTF TGTGCCAGCAGCGGACACAGGGGCGGTTATGGCTACACCTTC
TRBD2 NA TRBJ2-3 TRBV9 CASSVVGAAGGSDTQYF TGTGCCAGCAGCGTAGTGGGGGCAGCGGGAGGATCAGATACGCAGTATTTT
NA NA TRBJ2-3 TRBV5-4 CASSWGGQRTDTQYF TGTGCCAGCAGCTGGGGGGGGCAGCGCACAGATACGCAGTATTTT
TRBD2 NA TRBJ2-3 TRBV7-6 CASSPLAGGSTDTQYF TGTGCCAGCAGCCCCTTGGCCGGGGGGAGCACAGATACGCAGTATTTT
TRBD1 NA TRBJ2-5 TRBV27 CASSPPGQRGTQYF TGTGCCAGCAGTCCTCCGGGACAGCGAGGAACCCAGTACTTC
NA NA TRBJ2-5 TRBV4-1 CASSQRDSQETQYF TGCGCCAGCAGCCAAAGGGACTCCCAAGAGACCCAGTACTTC
TRBD1 NA TRBJ2-3 TRBV18 CASSPMTGWSAGTDTQYF TGTGCCAGCTCACCAATGACAGGGTGGTCGGCTGGCACAGATACGCAGTATTTT
NA NA TRBJ1-3 TRBV28 CASSYGTPSGNTIYF TGTGCCAGCAGTTACGGGACTCCCTCTGGAAACACCATATATTTT
NA few TRBJ1-1 TRBV30 CAWTSGRYTEAFF TGTGCCTGGACCTCTGGGAGGTACACTGAAGCTTTCTTT
NA NA TRBJ1-4 TRBV15 CATSSFPRGVRGEKLFF TGTGCCACCAGCAGTTTTCCGAGGGGGGTTCGCGGTGAAAAACTGTTTTTT
TRBD1 NA TRBJ2-1 TRBV14 CASSHWTGYVDEQFF TGTGCCAGCAGCCACTGGACAGGGTATGTCGATGAGCAGTTCTTC